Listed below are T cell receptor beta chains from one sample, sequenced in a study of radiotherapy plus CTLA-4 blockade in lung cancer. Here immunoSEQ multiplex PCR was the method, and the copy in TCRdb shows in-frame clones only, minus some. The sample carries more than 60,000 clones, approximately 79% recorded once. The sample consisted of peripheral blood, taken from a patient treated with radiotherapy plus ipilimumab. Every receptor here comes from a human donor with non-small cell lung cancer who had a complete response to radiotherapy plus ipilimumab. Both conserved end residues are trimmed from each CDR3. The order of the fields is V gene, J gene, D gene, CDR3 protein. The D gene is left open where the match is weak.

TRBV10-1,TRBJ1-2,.,ASSESGRADGYT
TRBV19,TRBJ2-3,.,ASRTELSTDTQY
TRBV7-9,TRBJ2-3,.,ASSAGLLGLVNTQY
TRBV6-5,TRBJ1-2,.,ASSRQQRNYGYT
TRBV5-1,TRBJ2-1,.,ASSPPGATSHEQF
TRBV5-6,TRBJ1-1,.,ASSWARSDTEAF
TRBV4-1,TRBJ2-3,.,ASSPRGAIPLDTQY
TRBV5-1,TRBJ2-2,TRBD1,ASSLGTGNTGELF
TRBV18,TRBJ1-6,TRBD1,ASSPLGTGNPPLH
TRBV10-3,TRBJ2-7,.,AISESSGGSSYEQY
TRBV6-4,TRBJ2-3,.,ASSQSAADTQY
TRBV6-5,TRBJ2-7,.,ATVSTVSYEQY
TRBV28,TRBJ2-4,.,ASSWAGVAKNIQY
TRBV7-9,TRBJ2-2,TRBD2,ASSFPSGRVTGELF
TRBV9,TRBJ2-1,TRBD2,ASSVDKMSGGANEQF
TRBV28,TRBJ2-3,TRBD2,ASSVGTSGSYTQY